The present T cell receptor (beta chain) was sequenced within a study of CXCR3-negative and CXCR3-positive naive CD8 T cells. Notes on the study in general: Similarly elevated diversity marked both naive subsets, with memory CD8+ cells showing far lower diversity. With surface CD5 comparable between naive subsets, TCR strength was estimated using properties derived from the TRB CDR3. For CXCR3-positive naive cells, TRB CDR3s were more hydrophobic than those of CXCR3-negative naive cells.

A remark on this clonotype: No antigen is known for it.

Every CD8+ subset sample held some 300,000 flow-sorted cells, done in triplicate. CD45RO-CCR7+CD27+CD95- marked naive CD8+ T cells. It was by 5' RACE with UMI labels that the TRB cDNA libraries were prepared. With the 5' RACE reads reprocessed, TCRdb shows one record per CDR3 protein and no DNA. Its table records under 150,000 distinct CDR3 sequences. This CDR3 is 17 amino acids long. The sample taken for sequencing was naive CXCR3+ CD8+ T cells from blood. The subset was: CD45RO-CCR7+CD27+CD95- naive CD8+ T cells expressing CXCR3 (TNR3+). The chain joins TRBV23-1 to TRBJ2-2. TRBV23-1 is known as an ORF, though its function is uncertain. The clonotype originates from a human donor in good health. Some clones in this sample may be carry-over from other donors' samples. CDR3: CASTSDTAFLNTGELFF.